This T cell receptor (beta chain) was recorded in a study of post-analysis software for immune sequencing data. The study's findings and limits: Included in a set of several TRBV segments more frequent in patients than controls were TRBV5-6, TRBV5-1 and TRBV20-1. By F measure, samples from a shared preparation batch strongly co-clustered.

The sample holds a few counts of this clonotype. The antigen is undetermined. Unique-molecular-identifier-tagged TCR beta cDNA libraries were used. TCRdb re-derived calls from the PCR reads in MiXCR, one entry per CDR3 protein. Among around 710,000 distinct CDR3 sequences, 46% were seen once, and the ten largest hold 4.9%. Trimming stripped 1 base from V and 5 bases from J, with 14 bases between. This CDR3 is built from 15 residues. Per germline, CDR1 SEHNR and CDR2 FQNEAQ (reference sequence). This receptor was identified in a girl aged 10 to 17 with multiple sclerosis. The chain couples TRBV7-9 to TRBJ2-5; D is ambiguous. Sequenced material: blood. The CDR3 DNA is TGTGCCAGCAGCTTAGGAACGGCCCCCGGGGAGACCCAGTACTTC. This translates into CASSLGTAPGETQYF.